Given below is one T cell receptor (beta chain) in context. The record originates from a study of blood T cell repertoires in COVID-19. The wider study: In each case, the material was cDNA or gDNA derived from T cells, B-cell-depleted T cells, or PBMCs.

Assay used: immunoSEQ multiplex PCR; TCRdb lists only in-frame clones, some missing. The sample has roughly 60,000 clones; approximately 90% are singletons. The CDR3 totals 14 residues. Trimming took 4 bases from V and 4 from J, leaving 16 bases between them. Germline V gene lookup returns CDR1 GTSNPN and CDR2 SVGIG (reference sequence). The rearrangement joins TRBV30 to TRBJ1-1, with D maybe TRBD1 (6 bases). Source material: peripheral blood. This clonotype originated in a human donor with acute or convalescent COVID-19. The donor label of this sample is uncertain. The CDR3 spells CAWNRGGGSTEAFF. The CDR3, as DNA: TGTGCCTGGAACCGTGGGGGCGGGAGCACTGAAGCTTTCTTT.